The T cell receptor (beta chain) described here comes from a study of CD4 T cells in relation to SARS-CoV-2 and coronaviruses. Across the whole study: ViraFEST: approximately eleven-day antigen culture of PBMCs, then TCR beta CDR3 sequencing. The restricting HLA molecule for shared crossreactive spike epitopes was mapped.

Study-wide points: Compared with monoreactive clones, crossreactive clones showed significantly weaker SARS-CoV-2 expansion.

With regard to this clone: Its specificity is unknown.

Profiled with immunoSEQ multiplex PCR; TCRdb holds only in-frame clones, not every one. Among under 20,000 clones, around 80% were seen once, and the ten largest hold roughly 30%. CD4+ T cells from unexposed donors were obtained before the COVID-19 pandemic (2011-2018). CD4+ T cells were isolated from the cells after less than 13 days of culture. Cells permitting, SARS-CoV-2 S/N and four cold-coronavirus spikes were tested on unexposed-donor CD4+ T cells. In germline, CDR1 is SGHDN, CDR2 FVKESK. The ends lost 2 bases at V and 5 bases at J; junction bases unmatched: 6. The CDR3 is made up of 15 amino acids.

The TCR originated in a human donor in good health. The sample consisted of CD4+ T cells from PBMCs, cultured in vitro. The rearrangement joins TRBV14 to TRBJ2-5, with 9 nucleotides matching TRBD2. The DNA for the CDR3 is TGTGCCAGCAGCCAATCAGTAGCGGGGGTCGAGACCCAGTACTTC. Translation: CASSQSVAGVETQYF.